This T cell receptor (beta chain) was sequenced for a study of T cells in Graves' hyperthyroidism and ophthalmopathy. This clonotype has more than one count but fewer than ten. Trimming took off 2 bases at V and 0 bases at J, with 9 bases between the two ends. Germline lookup yields CDR1 LNHDA and CDR2 SQIVND (reference sequence). This CDR3 is 15 amino acids long. Amplification yielded TCR beta CDR3 regions, with RNA transcripts as the source. HTBI primers were used for first-round RT-PCR of the TCR CDR3. One entry per CDR3 protein results from TCRdb running MiXCR on the multiplex PCR reads. Found here are roughly 650,000 distinct CDR3 sequences, approximately 16% of them singletons; the top ten hold roughly 3.3%.

The chain uses TRBV19 and TRBJ2-3; D perhaps matches TRBD2 (6 bases). The sample comprised blood. This TCR derives from a woman between 40 and 55 years old with Graves' ophthalmopathy. In DNA, the CDR3 is TGTGCCAGTAGTATACTAGCGTTTAGCACAGATACGCAGTATTTT. As protein: CASSILAFSTDTQYF.